This TCR beta chain was recorded in a study of blood T cell repertoires in COVID-19. Overall study context: PBMCs, B-cell-depleted T cells, or T cells were the source of the cDNA or gDNA that made up the material.

In the original processing: Amplification from reference gene primers served as the basis for estimated nucleated cell counts. Sequencing used immunoSEQ multiplex PCR; TCRdb keeps in-frame clones, though not all of them. The V and J calls and clone size come from that table; D and trimming were worked out from the DNA. Of some 97,000 clones listed, roughly nine tenths are singletons. Germline CDR1 and CDR2: MGHRA and YSYEKL. The CDR3 has 15 residues. The V end was cut by 0 bases, the J end by 7 bases, with 13 bases between. This TCR derives from a man aged 55-75 years with acute or convalescent COVID-19. The sample taken for sequencing was peripheral blood. The rearrangement joins TRBV4-1 to TRBJ1-5; TRBD1 might be the D (6 bases). CDR3 bases: TGCGCCAGCAGCCAAGAGGGGCAGGGGAGCCAGCCCCAGCATTTT. This translates into CASSQEGQGSQPQHF.